This T cell receptor beta chain was observed in a study of Graves' ophthalmopathy and Graves' hyperthyroidism (dated by TCRdb to the late 2010s). Notes on the research overall: Peripheral blood was collected at initial diagnosis, before any treatment. The study used TCR beta repertoire signatures to distinguish Graves' ophthalmopathy from Graves' hyperthyroidism and to predict progression to ophthalmopathy. In total, approximately 130 blood samples were TCR-sequenced: around 42 ophthalmopathy, over 70 hyperthyroidism and approximately 17 hyperthyroidism-to-ophthalmopathy patients. To explore V-J signatures that separate ophthalmopathy from hyperthyroidism, a discovery set of more than 95 patients was enrolled, consisting of 40 to 45 with ophthalmopathy and approximately 57 with stable hyperthyroidism. For independent validation, a separate cohort was made up of 18 to 20 hyperthyroidism patients plus 17 patients who later progressed from hyperthyroidism to ophthalmopathy. T-cell repertoires of thyroid tissue and blood were compared in five or six hyperthyroidism patients. Following sample collection, hyperthyroidism patients were given methimazole at a starting dose of 30 mg daily, and ophthalmopathy patients were given high-dose intravenous methylprednisolone. The 100 discovery patients were randomly split 7:3 into training and test sets. General findings and caveats noted by the study authors: Most of the expanded thyroid clonotypes with a frequency above 0.001 were also detected in blood, and it was suggested that the thyroid immune response may be reflected by blood repertoires. No statistical method was used to predetermine the sample size, and group allocation was not hidden from the investigators. In cross-validation, the 13-signature model distinguished ophthalmopathy from stable hyperthyroidism with around 86% sensitivity and around 84% specificity, while in the test set the corresponding values were about 80% and 75%. In validation, the model predicted ophthalmopathy progression with more than 55% sensitivity and 72.22% specificity; 12 predicted patients were CT-confirmed with GO in a median of around 6 months.

For CDR1 and CDR2, the germline V gene lists SGHTA and FQGNSA. V is reduced by 4 bases and J by 1 base, leaving a spacing of 14 bases between them. CDR3 length: 16 amino acids, cysteine to phenylalanine. Only the CDR3 DNA stays, 48 bases, in frame from base 1. For repertoire sequencing, the TCR beta CDR3 regions were amplified from RNA transcripts. HTBI primers and the Qiagen OneStep RT-PCR kit were used in a first-round RT-PCR, which was followed by a second-round multiplex PCR, size selection and purification. Libraries were sequenced on an Illumina HiSeq2000 using paired-end 100 bp reads. Per the source publication's procedure: SOAPnuke was used to process the reads, throwing out any read that had adapters, had uncalled bases, had a mean Phred below 15, or lacked an exact constant-primer or identifier match. High-quality paired reads were merged with COPE v1.2.5. Clonotypes were defined as unique nucleotide sequences and were aligned to IMGT TRB V, D and J references using MiTCR v1.1. The analysis was limited to V-J combinations with a frequency above 0.0001, which together covered just over 98% of the repertoires. For each V-J combination, a TCR clonal expansion and chaos score was defined as F50 clonal expansion divided by the chaos observed in the TCRdist matrix. Features were reduced by Welch's t-statistics and random forest to around 14 V-J combinations, which fed a naive Bayes classifier. Thyroid-blood repertoire similarity was quantified with the Morisita-Horn index. TCRdb handled the public reads itself, with Q25 trimming in fastp and clone calling in MiXCR, and kept productive beta chains. Merged by CDR3 protein, the rows form single entries marked with the most common genes and DNA. The V and J calls follow TCRdb's processing rather than the paper's. The sample has 600,000 to 650,000 distinct CDR3 sequences on record, 20% to 25% of them singletons. The ten top clones hold roughly 7.4% of the sample.

This clonotype was detected ten times or more. Its antigen specificity is not known. There are no base qualities to consult, and no much larger clone falls within one base. Hyperthyroidism was considered stable if no progression to ophthalmopathy occurred within 18 months of follow-up. Patients with hyperthyroidism were aged 18 to 65 years, had been newly diagnosed, and had a disease duration of less than 2 months. Patients were excluded if they had other autoimmune diseases, uncontrolled infections, pregnancy or lactation. Clinical symptoms, serum thyroxine, TRAb, thyroid ultrasound and orbital computed tomography were used for diagnosis. PBMCs were isolated from approximately 10 ml of fresh peripheral blood by Ficoll-Paque density gradient centrifugation. Total RNA was extracted with Trizol reagent and quality-checked on an Agilent 2100 Bioanalyzer.

The clonotype comes from a woman under 30 with stable Graves' hyperthyroidism. Some clones in this sample may be carry-over from other donors' samples. Donor details come from another sample of the same person, matched by shared clones. Specimen: peripheral blood. The chain joins TRBV7-2 to TRBJ2-4; the D gene cannot be resolved reliably. At the DNA level, the sequence is TGTGCCAGCAGCTCCAGACGGCCTCGGGCCAAAAACATTCAGTACTTC. It codes for CASSSRRPRAKNIQYF.